Listed here are 18 T cell receptor beta chains from one sample, sequenced in a study of blood T cell repertoires in COVID-19. Measured with immunoSEQ multiplex PCR; TCRdb has only the in-frame clones, and not every one. The repertoire includes under 350,000 clones, 80% to 90% of them detected once, and approximately 4.2% sits in the top ten. Sequenced input: peripheral blood. These receptors originate from a man aged 35 to 55 with acute or convalescent COVID-19.

V gene TRBV3-1 (or the pseudogene TRBV3-2) combines with J gene TRBJ2-3; a possible D gene is TRBD2 (5 bases). This CDR3 has 14 amino acids. Between the trimmed V and J ends, which lost 1 base and 6 bases, there was a span of 11 bases. Germline assignment: CDR1 LGHDT and CDR2 YNNKEL (reference sequence). CDR3: CASSQGWGADTQYF. The CDR3, as DNA: TGTGCCAGCAGCCAAGGTTGGGGAGCGGATACGCAGTATTTT.

The J gene is TRBJ2-3, the V gene TRBV10-1; D not resolved. V lost 2 bases to trimming and J lost 0 bases, with 12 bases between them. The germline gives CDR1 WNHNN, CDR2 SYGVQD (reference sequence). The CDR3 has 16 amino acids. The CDR3 nucleotides read TGCGCCAGCAGTGAGGCAGGCCTCTCTAGCACAGATACGCAGTATTTT. It encodes CASSEAGLSSTDTQYF.

The gene calls are TRBV9 and TRBJ2-1; 10 nucleotides align to TRBD1. V dropped 4 bases and J dropped 2; count of bases not matched to a gene: 12. This CDR3 contains 18 residues. Germline values: CDR1 SGDLS, CDR2 YYNGEE. CDR3 sequence: CASSLRDRGPQTYNEQFF. The CDR3 bases are TGTGCCAGCAGCCTACGGGACAGGGGACCGCAGACCTACAATGAGCAGTTCTTC.

Comments on this clone: Other DNA sequences from this sample encode an identical CDR3 as well. V is TRBV5-1 and J is TRBJ1-1; 7 bases are a match to TRBD1. The CDR3 has 14 residues. The germline V gene has CDR1 SGHRS and CDR2 YFSETQ. V shed 3 bases, J shed 2 bases, and the junction held 4 bases outside the gene matches. The CDR3 bases are TGCGCCAGCAGCTCCCAGGGGGGCAACACTGAAGCTTTCTTT. This sequence encodes CASSSQGGNTEAFF.

The chain has TRBV29-1 and TRBJ1-2; 9 nucleotides align to TRBD1. V gave up 7 bases and J gave up 7 bases; unmatched junction bases: 16. Looked up from germline, CDR1 is SQVTM and CDR2 is ANQGSEA. The CDR3 contains 15 residues. The CDR3 spells CSGLTGGSYTGGYTF. The CDR3 DNA sequence: TGCAGCGGGTTAACAGGGGGCAGCTATACCGGTGGCTACACCTTC.

The chain uses TRBV5-1 and TRBJ2-1, with D possibly matching TRBD2 (6 bases). V was shortened by 5 bases and J by 0 bases, with 12 bases between the two germline ends. This CDR3 spans 15 amino acids. Germline V lookup: CDR1 SGHRS, CDR2 YFSETQ. The CDR3 region is CASSMAGTSYNEQFF. CDR3 DNA sequence: TGCGCCAGCAGTATGGCGGGGACCTCCTACAATGAGCAGTTCTTC.

This sequence joins TRBV11-3 and TRBJ2-1; TRBD1 matches at 7 bases. With V trimmed by 5 bases and J by 0 bases, 7 bases remained unmatched. Germline CDR1 SGHNT, CDR2 YENEEA. The CDR3 loop spans 16 amino acids. In DNA, the CDR3 is TGTGCCAGCAGCACCAGGGGACAGAGCTCCTACAATGAGCAGTTCTTC. It encodes CASSTRGQSSYNEQFF. The full variable domain, in which reference TRBV11-3 and TRBJ2-1 provide the parts outside the CDR3, is EAGVVQSPRYKIIEKKQPVAFWCNPISGHNTLYWYLQNLGQGPELLIRYENEEAVDDSQLPKDRFSAERLKGVDSTLKIQPAELGDSAVYLCASSTRGQSSYNEQFFGPGTRLTVL.

V usage is TRBV28 and J usage is TRBJ1-5, with no clear D. The germline V gene encodes CDR1 MDHEN and CDR2 SYDVKM. V was cut by 3 bases and J by 2 bases, with 8 bases left in between. The CDR3 contains 14 residues. The CDR3 loop is CASSFLGGNQPQHF. The DNA of the CDR3 is TGTGCCAGCAGTTTTCTGGGCGGCAATCAGCCCCAGCATTTT.

V and J are TRBV6-5 and TRBJ1-1, with 9 bases lining up with TRBD1. Trimming at V came to 6 bases and at J to 4 bases, leaving 9 bases not matched to a gene. CDR3 length equals 15 residues. CDR1 is MNHEY, CDR2 SVGAGI, per germline. CDR3 DNA: TGTGCCAGCAGGGCCTTTACAGGGGGCGGCACTGAAGCTTTCTTT. Encoded protein: CASRAFTGGGTEAFF.

The chain is built from TRBV5-1 and TRBJ2-1; 8 bases line up with TRBD2. V shed 4 bases, J shed 1 base, and the junction held 1 base outside the gene matches. CDR1 and CDR2 from the germline V gene are SGHRS and YFSETQ. CDR3 length: 14 amino acids. DNA for the CDR3: TGCGCCAGCAGCGGCGGGGGGTCCTACAATGAGCAGTTCTTC. This encodes CASSGGGSYNEQFF.

This clone came up once. The chain recombines TRBV2 with TRBJ1-4; 7 bases line up with TRBD1. Germline lookup yields CDR1 SNHLY and CDR2 FYNNEI. Trimming at V came to 7 bases and at J to 11 bases, leaving 7 bases not matched to a gene. The CDR3 is 12 residues long. CDR3 sequence: CASNAQGEKLFF. CDR3 in DNA: TGTGCCAGCAACGCTCAGGGGGAGAAACTGTTTTTT.

The rearrangement uses TRBV6-1 and TRBJ1-1; 7 positions agree with TRBD1. Per the germline V gene, CDR1 is MNHNS and CDR2 is SASEGT. The CDR3 has 14 residues. V was pared by 1 base and J by 5 bases, with 4 bases of the junction left unmatched. In nucleotides, the CDR3 is TGTGCCAGCAGTGAAGAAACAGGGGTAACTGAAGCTTTCTTT. Protein product: CASSEETGVTEAFF.

V gene TRBV19 combines with J gene TRBJ2-7, with D possibly matching TRBD1 (6 bases). CDR1 and CDR2 from the germline V gene are LNHDA and SQIVND (reference sequence). Trimming removed 11 bases from V and 2 bases from J, with 10 bases in between. This CDR3 is 11 amino acids long. CDR3 DNA sequence: TGTGCCGGGGCAGGGGCCTACGAGCAGTACTTC. It specifies CAGAGAYEQYF. Drawing the rest from reference TRBV19 and TRBJ2-7, the complete variable domain is DGGITQSPKYLFRKEGQNVTLSCEQNLNHDAMYWYRQDPGQGLRLIYYSQIVNDFQKGDIAEGYSVSREKKESFPLTVTSAQKNPTAFYLCAGAGAYEQYFGPGTRLTVT.

This chain connects TRBV27 to TRBJ1-2; D is uncertain. Germline CDR1 MNHEY, CDR2 SMNVEV (reference sequence). Trimming shortened V by 5 bases and J by 2 bases, and 9 bases separated the two germline ends. The CDR3 covers 13 residues. In nucleotides, the CDR3 is TGTGCCAGCAGTGTCTCGGGGAACTATGGCTACACCTTC. This sequence encodes CASSVSGNYGYTF.

The V call is TRBV24-1, the J call TRBJ2-6, with D possibly being TRBD1 (5 bases). The CDR3 spans 16 residues. Trimming cost V 2 bases and J 2 bases, with 9 bases left between them. The germline V gene encodes CDR1 KGHDR and CDR2 SFDVKD. CDR3 region: CATSDSRQPGANVLTF. The CDR3 nucleotides read TGTGCCACCAGTGATTCAAGACAGCCTGGGGCCAACGTCCTGACTTTC.

The chain carries TRBV10-3 and TRBJ2-6; TRBD1 aligns across 7 bases. CDR3 length equals 16 residues. Germline CDR1 and CDR2: ENHRY and SYGVKD. V shed 4 bases, J shed 4 bases, and the junction held 7 bases outside the gene matches. CDR3 sequence (DNA): TGTGCCATCAGTGCTACGACAGGGCGCGGGGCCAACGTCCTGACTTTC. It specifies CAISATTGRGANVLTF.

This chain uses TRBV6-5 with TRBJ1-1; D not certain. Trimming left V 0 bases short and J 4 bases short, with 12 bases between. CDR3 length: 15 residues. Germline V lookup: CDR1 MNHEY, CDR2 SVGAGI. The chain's CDR3 is CASSYSWAAGTEAFF. CDR3 bases: TGTGCCAGCAGTTACTCATGGGCCGCCGGCACTGAAGCTTTCTTT.

DNA of the CDR3: TGCGCCAGCAGCTTAAACAGGGGGGGGCCAGAGACCCAGTACTTC. It translates to CASSLNRGGPETQYF. The chain carries TRBV5-1 and TRBJ2-5; tentative D call: TRBD1 (8 bases). Trimming removed 2 bases at V and 4 bases at J, with 15 bases between. The length of the CDR3 is 15 residues. Germline CDR1 SGHRS, CDR2 YFSETQ.